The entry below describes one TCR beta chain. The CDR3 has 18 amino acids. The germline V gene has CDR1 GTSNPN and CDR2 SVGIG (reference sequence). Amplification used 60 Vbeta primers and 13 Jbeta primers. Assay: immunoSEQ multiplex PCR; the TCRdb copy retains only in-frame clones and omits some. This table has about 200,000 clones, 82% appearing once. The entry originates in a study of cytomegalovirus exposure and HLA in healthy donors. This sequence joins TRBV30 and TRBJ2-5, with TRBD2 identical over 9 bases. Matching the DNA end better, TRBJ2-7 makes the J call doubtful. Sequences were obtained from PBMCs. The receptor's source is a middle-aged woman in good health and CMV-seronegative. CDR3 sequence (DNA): TGTGCCTGGAGAAGCCCGTCTAGCGGGACCACTAAGTTCTACGAGCAGTACTTC. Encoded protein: CAWRSPSSGTTKFYEQYF.